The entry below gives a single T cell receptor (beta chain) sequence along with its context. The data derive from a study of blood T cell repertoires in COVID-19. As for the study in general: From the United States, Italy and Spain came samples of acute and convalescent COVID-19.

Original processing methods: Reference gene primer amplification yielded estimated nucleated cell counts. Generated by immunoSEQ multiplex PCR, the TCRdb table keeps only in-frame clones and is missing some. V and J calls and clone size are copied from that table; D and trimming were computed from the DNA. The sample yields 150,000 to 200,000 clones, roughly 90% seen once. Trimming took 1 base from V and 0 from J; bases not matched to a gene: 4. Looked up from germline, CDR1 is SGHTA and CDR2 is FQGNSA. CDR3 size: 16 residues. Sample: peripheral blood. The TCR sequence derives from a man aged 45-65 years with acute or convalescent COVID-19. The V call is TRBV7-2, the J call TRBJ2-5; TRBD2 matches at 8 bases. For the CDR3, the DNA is TGTGCCAGCAGCTTAGGACTAGCGAATCACCAAGAGACCCAGTACTTC. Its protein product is CASSLGLANHQETQYF.